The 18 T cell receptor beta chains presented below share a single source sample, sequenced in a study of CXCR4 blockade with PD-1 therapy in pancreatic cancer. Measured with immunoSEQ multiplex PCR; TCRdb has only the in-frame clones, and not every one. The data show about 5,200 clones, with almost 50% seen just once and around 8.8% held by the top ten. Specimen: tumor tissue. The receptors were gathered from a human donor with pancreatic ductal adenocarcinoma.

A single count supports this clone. CDR3 loop: CAGRLALNTGELFF. The CDR3, as DNA: TGCGCCGGGAGGCTAGCGCTAAACACCGGGGAGCTGTTTTTT. The genes are TRBV5-1 and TRBJ2-2; possibly TRBD2 for D (6 bases). The germline CDR1 and CDR2 sequences are SGHRS and YFSETQ. The CDR3 extends over 14 amino acids. The V and J ends lost 10 bases and 2 bases respectively, with 15 bases between them.

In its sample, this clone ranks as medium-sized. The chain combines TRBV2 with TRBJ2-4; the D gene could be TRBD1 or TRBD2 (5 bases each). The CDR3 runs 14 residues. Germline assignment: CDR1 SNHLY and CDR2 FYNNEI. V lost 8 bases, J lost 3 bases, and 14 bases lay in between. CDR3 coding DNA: TGTGCCAGCCTATTGGGGGTGGGCAAAAACATTCAGTACTTC. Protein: CASLLGVGKNIQYF.

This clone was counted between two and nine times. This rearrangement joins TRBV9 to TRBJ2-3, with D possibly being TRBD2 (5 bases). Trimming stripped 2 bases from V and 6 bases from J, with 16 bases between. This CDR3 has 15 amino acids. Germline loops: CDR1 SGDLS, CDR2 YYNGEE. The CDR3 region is CASSVAGEMTDTQYF. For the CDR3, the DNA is TGTGCCAGCAGCGTGGCCGGGGAAATGACGGATACGCAGTATTTT.

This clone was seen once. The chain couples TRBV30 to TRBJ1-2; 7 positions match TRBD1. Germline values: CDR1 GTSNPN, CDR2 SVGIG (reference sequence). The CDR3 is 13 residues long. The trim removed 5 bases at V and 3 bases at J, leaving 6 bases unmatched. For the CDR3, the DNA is TGTGCCTGGGCCATTCAGGGGGACTATGGCTACACCTTC. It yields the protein CAWAIQGDYGYTF.

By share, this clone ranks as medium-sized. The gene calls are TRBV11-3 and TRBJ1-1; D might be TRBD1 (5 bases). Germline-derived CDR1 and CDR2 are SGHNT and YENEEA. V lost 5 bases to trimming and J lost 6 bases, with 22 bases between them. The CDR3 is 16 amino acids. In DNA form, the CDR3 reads TGTGCCAGCAGCCCAAATAGCAGGGTACGGGGCCCTGAAGCTTTCTTT. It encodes CASSPNSRVRGPEAFF.

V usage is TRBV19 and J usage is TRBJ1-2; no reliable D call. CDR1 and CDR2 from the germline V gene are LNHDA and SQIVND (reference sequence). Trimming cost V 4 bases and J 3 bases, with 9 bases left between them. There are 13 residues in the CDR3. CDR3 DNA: TGTGCCAGTAGTAGGTCCAGATACTATGGCTACACCTTC. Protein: CASSRSRYYGYTF.

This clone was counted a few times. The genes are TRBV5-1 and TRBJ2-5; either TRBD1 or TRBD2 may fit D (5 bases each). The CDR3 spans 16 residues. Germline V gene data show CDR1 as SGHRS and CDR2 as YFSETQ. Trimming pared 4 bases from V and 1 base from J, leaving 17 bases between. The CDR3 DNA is TGCGCCAGCAGCCCATCCGACGGGACGATCCAAGAGACCCAGTACTTC. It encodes CASSPSDGTIQETQYF.

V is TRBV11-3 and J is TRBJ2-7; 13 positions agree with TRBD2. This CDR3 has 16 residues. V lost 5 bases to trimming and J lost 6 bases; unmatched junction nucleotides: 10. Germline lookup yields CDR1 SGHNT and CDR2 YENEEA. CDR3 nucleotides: TGTGCCAGCAGCCCGGAAGTGGGACTAGCGGGATCCGAGCAGTACTTC. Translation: CASSPEVGLAGSEQYF.

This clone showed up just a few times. The chain's CDR3 is CASSYRGPYGYTF. CDR3 bases: TGTGCCAGCAGTTACAGGGGGCCCTATGGCTACACCTTC. This chain uses TRBV6-8 with TRBJ1-2, with 7 nucleotides matching TRBD1. Trimming took 2 bases from V and 4 from J; bases not matched to a gene: 1. Germline V lookup: CDR1 MNHGY, CDR2 SAAAGT. This CDR3 comprises 13 residues.

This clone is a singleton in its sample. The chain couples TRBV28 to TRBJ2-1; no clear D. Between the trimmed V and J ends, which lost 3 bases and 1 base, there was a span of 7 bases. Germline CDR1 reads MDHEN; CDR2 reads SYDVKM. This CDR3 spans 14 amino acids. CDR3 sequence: CASSLWVSYNEQFF. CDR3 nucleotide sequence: TGTGCCAGCAGTTTGTGGGTATCCTACAATGAGCAGTTCTTC.

CDR3 protein: CAISESSVEKLFF. The CDR3 nucleotides are TGTGCCATCAGTGAGTCGTCCGTAGAAAAACTGTTTTTT. The V gene is TRBV10-3, the J gene TRBJ1-4, with D hard to call. The V and J ends lost 0 bases and 8 bases respectively, with 7 bases between them. The CDR3 runs to 13 residues. Germline-derived CDR1 and CDR2 are ENHRY and SYGVKD.

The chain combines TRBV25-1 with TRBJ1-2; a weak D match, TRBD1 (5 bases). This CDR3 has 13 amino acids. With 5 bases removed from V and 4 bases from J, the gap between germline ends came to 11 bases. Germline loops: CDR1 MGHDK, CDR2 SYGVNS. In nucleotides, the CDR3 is TGTGCCAGCAGTCGAAGGGGAACCTATGGCTACACCTTC. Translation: CASSRRGTYGYTF.

The chain's CDR3 is CASSLTTEGSGANVLTF. CDR3 nucleotides: TGCGCCAGCAGCCTTACCACGGAGGGGTCTGGGGCCAACGTCCTGACTTTC. V and J are TRBV1 and TRBJ2-6; the DNA was not compared with TRBD2, the D call given in the table. TRBV1 is a pseudogene segment. This CDR3 comprises 17 residues.

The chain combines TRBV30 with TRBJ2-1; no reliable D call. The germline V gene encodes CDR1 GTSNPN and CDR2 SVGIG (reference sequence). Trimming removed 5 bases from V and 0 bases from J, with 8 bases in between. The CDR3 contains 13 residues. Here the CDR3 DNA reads TGTGCCTGGGATATAAACTCCTACAATGAGCAGTTCTTC. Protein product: CAWDINSYNEQFF.

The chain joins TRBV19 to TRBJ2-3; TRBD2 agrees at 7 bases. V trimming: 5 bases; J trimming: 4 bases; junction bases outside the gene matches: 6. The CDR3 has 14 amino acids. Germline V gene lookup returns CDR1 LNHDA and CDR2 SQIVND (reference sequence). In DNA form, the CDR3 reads TGTGCCAGTAGTGCGACTAGCCCTCCAGATACGCAGTATTTT. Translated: CASSATSPPDTQYF. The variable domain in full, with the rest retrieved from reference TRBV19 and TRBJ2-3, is DGGITQSPKYLFRKEGQNVTLSCEQNLNHDAMYWYRQDPGQGLRLIYYSQIVNDFQKGDIAEGYSVSREKKESFPLTVTSAQKNPTAFYLCASSATSPPDTQYFGPGTRLTVL.

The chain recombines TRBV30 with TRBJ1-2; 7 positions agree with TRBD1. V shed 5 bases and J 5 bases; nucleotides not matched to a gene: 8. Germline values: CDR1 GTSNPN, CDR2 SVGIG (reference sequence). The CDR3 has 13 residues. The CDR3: CAWAGGVVYGYTF. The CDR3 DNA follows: TGTGCCTGGGCAGGGGGGGTAGTTTATGGCTACACCTTC. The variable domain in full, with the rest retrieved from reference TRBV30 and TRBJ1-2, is SQTIHQWPATLVQPVGSPLSLECTVEGTSNPNLYWYRQAAGRGLQLLFYSVGIGQISSEVPQNLSASRPQDRQFILSSKKLLLSDSGFYLCAWAGGVVYGYTFGSGTRLTVV.

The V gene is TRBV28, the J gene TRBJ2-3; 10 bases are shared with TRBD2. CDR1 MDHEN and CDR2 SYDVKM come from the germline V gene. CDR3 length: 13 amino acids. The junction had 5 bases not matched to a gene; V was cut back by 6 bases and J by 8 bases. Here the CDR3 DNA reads TGTGCCAGCAGGCGGGGACTAGCGCCTACGCAGTATTTT. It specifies CASRRGLAPTQYF.

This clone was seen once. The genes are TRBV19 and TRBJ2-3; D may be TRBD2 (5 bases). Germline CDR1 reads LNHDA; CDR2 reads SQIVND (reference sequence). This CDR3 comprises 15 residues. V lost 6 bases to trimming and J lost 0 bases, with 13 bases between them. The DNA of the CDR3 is TGTGCCAGTAGACTGGGGAGTACTAGCACAGATACGCAGTATTTT. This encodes CASRLGSTSTDTQYF.